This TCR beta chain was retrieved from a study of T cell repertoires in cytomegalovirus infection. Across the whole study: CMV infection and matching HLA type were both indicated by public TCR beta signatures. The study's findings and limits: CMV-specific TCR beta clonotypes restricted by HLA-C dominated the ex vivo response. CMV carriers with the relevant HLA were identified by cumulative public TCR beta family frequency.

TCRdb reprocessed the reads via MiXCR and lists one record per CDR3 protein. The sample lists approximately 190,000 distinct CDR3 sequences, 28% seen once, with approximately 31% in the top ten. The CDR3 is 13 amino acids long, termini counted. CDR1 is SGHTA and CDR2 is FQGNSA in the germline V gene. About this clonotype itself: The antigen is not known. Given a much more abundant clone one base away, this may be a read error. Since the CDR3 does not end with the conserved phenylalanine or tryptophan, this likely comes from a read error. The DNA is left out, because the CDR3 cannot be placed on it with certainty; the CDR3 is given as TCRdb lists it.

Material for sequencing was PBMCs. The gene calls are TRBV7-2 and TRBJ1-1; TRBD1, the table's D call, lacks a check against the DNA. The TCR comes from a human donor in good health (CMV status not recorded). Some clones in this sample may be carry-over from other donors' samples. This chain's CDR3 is CASSSGRGNPDFY.